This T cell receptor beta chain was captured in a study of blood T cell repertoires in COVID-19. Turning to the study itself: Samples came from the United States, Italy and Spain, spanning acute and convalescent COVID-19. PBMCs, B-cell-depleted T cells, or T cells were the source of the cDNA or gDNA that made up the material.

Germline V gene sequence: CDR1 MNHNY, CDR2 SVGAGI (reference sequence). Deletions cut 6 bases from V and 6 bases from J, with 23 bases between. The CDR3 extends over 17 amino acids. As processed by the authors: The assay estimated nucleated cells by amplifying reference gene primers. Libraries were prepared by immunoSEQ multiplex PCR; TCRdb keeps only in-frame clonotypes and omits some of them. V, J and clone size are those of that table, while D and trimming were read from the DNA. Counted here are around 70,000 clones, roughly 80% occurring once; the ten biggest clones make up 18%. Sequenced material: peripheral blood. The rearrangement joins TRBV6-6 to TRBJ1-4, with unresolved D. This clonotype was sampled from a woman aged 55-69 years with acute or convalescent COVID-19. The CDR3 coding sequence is TGTGCCAGCAGCCGATTTTACTACGGCTCCACGGATGAAAAACTGTTTTTT. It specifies CASSRFYYGSTDEKLFF.